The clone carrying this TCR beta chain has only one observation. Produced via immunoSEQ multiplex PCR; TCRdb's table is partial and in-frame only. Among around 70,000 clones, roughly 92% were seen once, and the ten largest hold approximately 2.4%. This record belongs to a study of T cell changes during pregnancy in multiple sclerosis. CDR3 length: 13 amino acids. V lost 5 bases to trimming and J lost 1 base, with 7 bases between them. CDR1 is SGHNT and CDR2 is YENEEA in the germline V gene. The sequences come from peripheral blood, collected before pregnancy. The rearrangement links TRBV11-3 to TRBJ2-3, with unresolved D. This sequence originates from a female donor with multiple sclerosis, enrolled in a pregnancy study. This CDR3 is CASSIHRTDTQYF. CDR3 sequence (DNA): TGTGCCAGCAGCATACACCGCACAGATACGCAGTATTTT.